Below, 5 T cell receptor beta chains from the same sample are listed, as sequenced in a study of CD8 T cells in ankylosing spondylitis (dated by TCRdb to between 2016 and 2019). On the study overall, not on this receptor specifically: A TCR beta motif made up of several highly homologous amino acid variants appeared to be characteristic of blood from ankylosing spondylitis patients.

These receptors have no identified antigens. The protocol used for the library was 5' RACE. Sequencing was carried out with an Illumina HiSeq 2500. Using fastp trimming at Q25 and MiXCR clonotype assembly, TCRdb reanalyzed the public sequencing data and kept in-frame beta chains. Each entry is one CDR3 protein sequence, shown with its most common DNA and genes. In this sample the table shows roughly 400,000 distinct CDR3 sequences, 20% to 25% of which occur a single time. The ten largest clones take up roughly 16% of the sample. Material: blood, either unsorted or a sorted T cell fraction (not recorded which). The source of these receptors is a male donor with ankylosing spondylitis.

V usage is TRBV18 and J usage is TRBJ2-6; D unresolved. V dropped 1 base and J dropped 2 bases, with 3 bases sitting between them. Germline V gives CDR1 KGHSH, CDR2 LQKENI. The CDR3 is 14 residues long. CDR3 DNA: TGTGCCAGCTCACCACAGGCTGGGGCCAACGTCCTGACTTTC. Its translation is CASSPQAGANVLTF.

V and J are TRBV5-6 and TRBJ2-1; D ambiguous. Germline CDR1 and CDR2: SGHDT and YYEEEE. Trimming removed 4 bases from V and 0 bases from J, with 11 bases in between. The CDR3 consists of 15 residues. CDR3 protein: CASSLDWSSYNEQFF. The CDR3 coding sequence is TGTGCCAGCAGCCTCGACTGGAGCTCCTACAATGAGCAGTTCTTC.

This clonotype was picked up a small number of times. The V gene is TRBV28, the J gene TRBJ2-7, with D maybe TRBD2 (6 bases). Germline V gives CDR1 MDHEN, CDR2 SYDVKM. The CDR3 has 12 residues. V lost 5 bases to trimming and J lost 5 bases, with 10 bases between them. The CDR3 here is CASSGGANEQYF. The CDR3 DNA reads TGTGCCAGCAGTGGCGGGGCGAACGAGCAGTACTTC.

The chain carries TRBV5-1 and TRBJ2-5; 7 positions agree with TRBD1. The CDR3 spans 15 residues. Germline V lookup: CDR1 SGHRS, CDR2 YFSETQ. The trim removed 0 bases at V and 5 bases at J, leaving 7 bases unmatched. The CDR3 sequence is CASSLDAGGYETQYF. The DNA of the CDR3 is TGCGCCAGCAGCTTGGATGCAGGGGGTTACGAGACCCAGTACTTC. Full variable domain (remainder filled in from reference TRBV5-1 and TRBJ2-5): KAGVTQTPRYLIKTRGQQVTLSCSPISGHRSVSWYQQTPGQGLQFLFEYFSETQRNKGNFPGRFSGRQFSNSRSEMNVSTLELGDSALYLCASSLDAGGYETQYFGPGTRLLVL.

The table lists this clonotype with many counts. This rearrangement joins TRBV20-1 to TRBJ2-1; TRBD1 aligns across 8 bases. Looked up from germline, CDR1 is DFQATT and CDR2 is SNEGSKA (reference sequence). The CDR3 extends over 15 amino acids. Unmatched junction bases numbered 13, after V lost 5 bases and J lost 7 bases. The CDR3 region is CSAPYTGQGNNEQFF. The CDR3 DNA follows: TGCAGTGCTCCTTATACTGGACAGGGAAATAATGAGCAGTTCTTC.